The 5 T cell receptor beta chains below were found in one sample sequenced in a study of blood T cell repertoires in COVID-19. The assay was immunoSEQ multiplex PCR, and TCRdb's table has in-frame clones only and misses some. Of approximately 160,000 clones listed, about 88% were seen once; the top ten hold roughly a fifth. Sequenced: peripheral blood. These receptors were taken from a woman of 80 years or more with acute or convalescent COVID-19.

A few counts support this clone. This rearrangement joins TRBV5-5 to TRBJ2-1, with TRBD2 identical over 8 bases. The CDR3 has 14 residues. Germline assignment: CDR1 SGHKS and CDR2 YYEKEE (reference sequence). Trimming removed 4 bases from V and 7 bases from J; junction bases left unmatched: 7. CDR3 sequence reads: CASSPPGGRNEQFF. As DNA, the CDR3 is TGTGCCAGCAGCCCCCCGGGGGGGAGGAATGAGCAGTTCTTC.

This chain connects TRBV5-1 to TRBJ1-1; unclear D gene. V lost 5 bases to trimming and J lost 1 base, with 15 bases between them. CDR3 length: 15 residues. Looked up from germline, CDR1 is SGHRS and CDR2 is YFSETQ. The CDR3 DNA reads TGCGCCAGCAGTATCGTTGGGAGGAAGAACACTGAAGCTTTCTTT. Protein product: CASSIVGRKNTEAFF.

The chain carries TRBV7-9 and TRBJ2-1, with D possibly being TRBD2 (5 bases). Germline assignment: CDR1 SEHNR and CDR2 FQNEAQ (reference sequence). V was cut by 5 bases and J by 0 bases, with 11 bases left in between. This CDR3 comprises 15 residues. CDR3 in DNA: TGTGCCAGCAGCCTTAGCGACCCCTCCTACAATGAGCAGTTCTTC. Protein sequence: CASSLSDPSYNEQFF.

V usage is TRBV10-3 and J usage is TRBJ1-2; 7 bases fit TRBD1. With 11 bases clipped from V and 1 base from J, the junction kept 10 bases outside the gene matches. Germline V gene lookup returns CDR1 ENHRY and CDR2 SYGVKD. This CDR3 spans 14 amino acids. CDR3 in DNA: TGTGCCTCCCGGGACAGTACCCTTAACTATGGCTACACCTTC. This codes for CASRDSTLNYGYTF.

The rearrangement uses TRBV19 and TRBJ1-5; tentative D call: TRBD1 (5 bases). The CDR3 is made up of 15 amino acids. Trimming left V 3 bases short and J 2 bases short, with 11 bases between. Germline assignment: CDR1 LNHDA and CDR2 SQIVND (reference sequence). CDR3 bases: TGTGCCAGTAGTATCAGCGGGGGGGGCAATCAGCCCCAGCATTTT. Amino acid sequence: CASSISGGGNQPQHF.